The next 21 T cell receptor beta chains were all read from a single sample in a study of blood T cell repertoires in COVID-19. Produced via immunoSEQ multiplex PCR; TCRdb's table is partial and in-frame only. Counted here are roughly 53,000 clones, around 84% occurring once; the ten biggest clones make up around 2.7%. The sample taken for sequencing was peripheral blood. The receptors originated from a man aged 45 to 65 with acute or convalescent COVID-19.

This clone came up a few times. The CDR3 protein is CASSSRQLETQYF. Here the CDR3 DNA reads TGTGCCAGCAGCTCCCGACAGTTGGAGACCCAGTACTTC. This chain links TRBV5-8 with TRBJ2-5, with a possible D match to TRBD1 (5 bases). Germline lookup yields CDR1 SGHTS and CDR2 YDEGEE. With 3 bases removed from V and 5 bases from J, the gap between germline ends came to 11 bases. This CDR3 contains 13 residues.

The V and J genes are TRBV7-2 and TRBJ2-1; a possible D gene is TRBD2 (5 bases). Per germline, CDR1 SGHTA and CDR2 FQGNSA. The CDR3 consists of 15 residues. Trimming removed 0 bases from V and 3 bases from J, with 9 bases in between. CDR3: CASSLAGNSYNEQFF. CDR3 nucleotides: TGTGCCAGCAGCTTAGCCGGGAACAGCTACAATGAGCAGTTCTTC.

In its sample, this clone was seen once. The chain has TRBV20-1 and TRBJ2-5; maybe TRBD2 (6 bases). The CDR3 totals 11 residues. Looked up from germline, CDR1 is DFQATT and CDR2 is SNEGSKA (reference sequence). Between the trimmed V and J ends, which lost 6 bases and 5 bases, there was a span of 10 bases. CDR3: CSAAGLETQYF. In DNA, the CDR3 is TGCAGTGCCGCGGGATTGGAGACCCAGTACTTC.

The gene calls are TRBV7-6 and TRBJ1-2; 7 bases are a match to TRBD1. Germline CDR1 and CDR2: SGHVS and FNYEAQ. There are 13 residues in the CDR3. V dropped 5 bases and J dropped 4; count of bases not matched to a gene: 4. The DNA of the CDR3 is TGTGCCAGCAGCCAGACAGGGAGCTATGGCTACACCTTC. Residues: CASSQTGSYGYTF. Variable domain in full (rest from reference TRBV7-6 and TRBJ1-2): GAGVSQSPRYKVTKRGQDVALRCDPISGHVSLYWYRQALGQGPEFLTYFNYEAQQDKSGLPNDRFSAERPEGSISTLTIQRTEQRDSAMYRCASSQTGSYGYTFGSGTRLTVV.

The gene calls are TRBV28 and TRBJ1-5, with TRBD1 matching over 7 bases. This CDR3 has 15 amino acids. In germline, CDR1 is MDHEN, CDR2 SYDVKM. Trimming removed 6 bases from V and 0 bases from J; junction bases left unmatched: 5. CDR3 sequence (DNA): TGTGCCAGCAGGACCGGGACAGCTAGCAATCAGCCCCAGCATTTT. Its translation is CASRTGTASNQPQHF.

The CDR3 sequence is CATLPVLGPYTDTQYF. The DNA of the CDR3 is TGTGCCACCCTACCAGTTTTGGGGCCCTACACAGATACGCAGTATTTT. The chain uses TRBV28 and TRBJ2-3; D perhaps matches TRBD1 (5 bases). V gave up 10 bases and J gave up 2 bases, with 22 bases separating them. The CDR3 sequence is 16 residues long. Germline CDR1 and CDR2: MDHEN and SYDVKM. Full variable domain (outside the CDR3, taken from reference TRBV28 and TRBJ2-3): DVKVTQSSRYLVKRTGEKVFLECVQDMDHENMFWYRQDPGLGLRLIYFSYDVKMKEKGDIPEGYSVSREKKERFSLILESASTNQTSMYLCATLPVLGPYTDTQYFGPGTRLTVL.

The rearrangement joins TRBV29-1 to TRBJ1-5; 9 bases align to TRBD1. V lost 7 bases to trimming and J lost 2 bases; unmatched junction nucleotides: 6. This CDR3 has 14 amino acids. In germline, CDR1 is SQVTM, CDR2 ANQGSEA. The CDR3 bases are TGCAGCGCGGGACAGGGTATCGGCAATCAGCCCCAGCATTTT. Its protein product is CSAGQGIGNQPQHF.

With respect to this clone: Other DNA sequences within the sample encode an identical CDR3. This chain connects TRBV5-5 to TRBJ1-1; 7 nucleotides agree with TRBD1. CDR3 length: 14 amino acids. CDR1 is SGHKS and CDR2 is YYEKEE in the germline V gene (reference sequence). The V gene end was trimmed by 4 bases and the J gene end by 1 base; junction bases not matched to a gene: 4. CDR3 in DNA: TGTGCCAGCAGCCCGGGACAGACGAACACTGAAGCTTTCTTT. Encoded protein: CASSPGQTNTEAFF.

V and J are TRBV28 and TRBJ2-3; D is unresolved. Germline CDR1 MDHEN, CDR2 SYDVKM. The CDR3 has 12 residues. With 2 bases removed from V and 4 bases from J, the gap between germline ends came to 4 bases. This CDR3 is CASSLAADTQYF. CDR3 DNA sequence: TGTGCCAGCAGTTTAGCAGCAGATACGCAGTATTTT. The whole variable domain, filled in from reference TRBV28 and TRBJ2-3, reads DVKVTQSSRYLVKRTGEKVFLECVQDMDHENMFWYRQDPGLGLRLIYFSYDVKMKEKGDIPEGYSVSREKKERFSLILESASTNQTSMYLCASSLAADTQYFGPGTRLTVL.

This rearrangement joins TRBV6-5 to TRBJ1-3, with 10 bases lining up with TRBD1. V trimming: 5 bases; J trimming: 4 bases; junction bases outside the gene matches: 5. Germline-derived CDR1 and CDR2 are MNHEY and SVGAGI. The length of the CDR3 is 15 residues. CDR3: CASSRGTGAGNTIYF. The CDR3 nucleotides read TGTGCCAGCAGTAGAGGGACAGGGGCAGGAAACACCATATATTTT.

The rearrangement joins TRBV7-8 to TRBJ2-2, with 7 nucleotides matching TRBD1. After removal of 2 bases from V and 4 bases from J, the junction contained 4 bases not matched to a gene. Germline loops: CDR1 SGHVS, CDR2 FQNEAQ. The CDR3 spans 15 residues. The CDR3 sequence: CASSLQGDSTGELFF. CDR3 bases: TGTGCCAGCAGCTTACAGGGGGACAGCACCGGGGAGCTGTTTTTT.

As DNA, the CDR3 is TGTGCCAGTAGTGCCAGGCCCCGGTTGGAGCAGTTCTTC. This encodes CASSARPRLEQFF. The V gene is TRBV19, the J gene TRBJ2-1; no clear D gene. Germline V gives CDR1 LNHDA, CDR2 SQIVND (reference sequence). The CDR3 sequence is 13 residues long. V was pared by 5 bases and J by 10 bases, with 15 bases between. Combining the CDR3 with reference TRBV19 and TRBJ2-1 gives the whole variable domain DGGITQSPKYLFRKEGQNVTLSCEQNLNHDAMYWYRQDPGQGLRLIYYSQIVNDFQKGDIAEGYSVSREKKESFPLTVTSAQKNPTAFYLCASSARPRLEQFFGPGTRLTVL.

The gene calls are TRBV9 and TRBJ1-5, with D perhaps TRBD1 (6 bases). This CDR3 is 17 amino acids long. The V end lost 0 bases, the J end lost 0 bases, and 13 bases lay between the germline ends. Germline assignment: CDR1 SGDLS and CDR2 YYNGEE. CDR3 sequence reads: CASSVDAGEGSNQPQHF. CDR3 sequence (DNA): TGTGCCAGCAGCGTAGATGCAGGGGAGGGTAGCAATCAGCCCCAGCATTTT.

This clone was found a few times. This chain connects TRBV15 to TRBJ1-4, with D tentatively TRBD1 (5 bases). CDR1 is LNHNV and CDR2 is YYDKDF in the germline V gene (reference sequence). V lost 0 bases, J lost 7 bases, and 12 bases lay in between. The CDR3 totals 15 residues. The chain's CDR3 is CATSRDTGGIEKLFF. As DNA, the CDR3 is TGTGCCACCAGCAGAGATACAGGCGGTATTGAAAAACTGTTTTTT.

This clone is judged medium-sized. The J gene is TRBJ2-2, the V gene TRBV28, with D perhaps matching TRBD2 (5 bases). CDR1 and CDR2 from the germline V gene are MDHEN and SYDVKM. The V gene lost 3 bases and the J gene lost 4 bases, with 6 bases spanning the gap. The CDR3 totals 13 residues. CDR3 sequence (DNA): TGTGCCAGCAGTTTGGGGAGCACCGGGGAGCTGTTTTTT. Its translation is CASSLGSTGELFF.

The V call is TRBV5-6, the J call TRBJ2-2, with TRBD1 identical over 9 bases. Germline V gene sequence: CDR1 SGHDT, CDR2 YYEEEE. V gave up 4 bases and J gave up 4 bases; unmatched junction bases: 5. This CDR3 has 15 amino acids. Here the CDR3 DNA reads TGTGCCAGCAGCGGGACAGGGCTCGCCACCGGGGAGCTGTTTTTT. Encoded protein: CASSGTGLATGELFF.

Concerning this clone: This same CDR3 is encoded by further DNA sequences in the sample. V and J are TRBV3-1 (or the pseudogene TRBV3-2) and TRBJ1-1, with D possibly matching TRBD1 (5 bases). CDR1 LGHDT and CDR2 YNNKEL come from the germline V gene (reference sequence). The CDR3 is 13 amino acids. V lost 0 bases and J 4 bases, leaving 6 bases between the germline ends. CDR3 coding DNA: TGTGCCAGCAGCCAAGAGGGGGGCACTGAAGCTTTCTTT. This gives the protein CASSQEGGTEAFF.

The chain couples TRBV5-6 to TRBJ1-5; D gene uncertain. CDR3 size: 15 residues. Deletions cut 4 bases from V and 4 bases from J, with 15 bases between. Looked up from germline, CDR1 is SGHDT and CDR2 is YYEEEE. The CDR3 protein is CASSRGWRLNQPQHF. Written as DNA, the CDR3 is TGTGCCAGCAGCCGTGGGTGGAGGCTGAATCAGCCCCAGCATTTT.

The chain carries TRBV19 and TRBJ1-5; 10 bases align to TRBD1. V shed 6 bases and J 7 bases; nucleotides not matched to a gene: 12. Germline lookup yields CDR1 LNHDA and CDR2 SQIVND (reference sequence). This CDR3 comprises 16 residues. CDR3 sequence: CASRKFGTGERQPQHF. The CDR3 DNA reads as TGTGCCAGTAGAAAATTCGGGACAGGGGAGAGGCAGCCCCAGCATTTT.

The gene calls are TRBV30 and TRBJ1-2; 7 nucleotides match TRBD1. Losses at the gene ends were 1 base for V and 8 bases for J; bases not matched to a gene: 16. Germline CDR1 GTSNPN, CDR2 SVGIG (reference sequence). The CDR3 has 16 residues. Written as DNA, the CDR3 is TGTGCCTGGAGTGCCCCCTACAGGGGCCAGAAGGGAGGCTACACCTTC. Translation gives CAWSAPYRGQKGGYTF.

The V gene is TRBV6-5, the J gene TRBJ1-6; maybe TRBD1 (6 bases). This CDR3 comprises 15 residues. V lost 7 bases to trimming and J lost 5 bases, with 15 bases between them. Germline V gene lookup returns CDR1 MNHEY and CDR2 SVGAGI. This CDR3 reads CASKFVAGDNSPLHF. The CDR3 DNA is TGTGCCAGCAAATTTGTGGCAGGGGATAATTCACCCCTCCACTTT.